Listed below are T cell receptor beta chains from one sample, sequenced in a study of blood T cell repertoires in COVID-19. Sequencing used immunoSEQ multiplex PCR; TCRdb keeps in-frame clones, though not all of them. The table includes 200,000 or so clones, approximately 90% detected once. Input material: PBMCs or T cells enriched from blood (not recorded which). All receptors derive from a woman aged 18-29 years in a cohort exposed to, infected with or recovered from COVID-19 (not recorded which). CDR3s include the opening cysteine and the closing phenylalanine or tryptophan. D genes are given only for firm matches.

D | V | CDR3
. | TRBV5-1 | CASSLVGAAGSTDTQYF
. | TRBV19 | CASSMGGNQPQHF
. | TRBV28 | CASKGHGLWYQETQYF
. | TRBV7-8 | CASSTRPGDEQFF
TRBD2 | TRBV11-3 | CASSLVSGANNEQFF
. | TRBV9 | CASKPGGQGNTGELFF
. | TRBV6-5 | CASSSSTGYNEQFF
. | TRBV9 | CASGNTGRDTEAFF
TRBD1 | TRBV30 | CAWSVGTGAYEQYF
TRBD1 | TRBV2 | CASSELTGAVHEQYF
TRBD1 | TRBV12-3/TRBV12-4 | CASSSQGATEAFF
TRBD1 | TRBV6-5 | CASQTGTGDQPQHF
TRBD1 | TRBV29-1 | CSVGTGGLREQYF
TRBD2 | TRBV5-6 | CASSFAGGYEQYF
TRBD1 | TRBV24-1 | CATSDPGTGAPDTQYF